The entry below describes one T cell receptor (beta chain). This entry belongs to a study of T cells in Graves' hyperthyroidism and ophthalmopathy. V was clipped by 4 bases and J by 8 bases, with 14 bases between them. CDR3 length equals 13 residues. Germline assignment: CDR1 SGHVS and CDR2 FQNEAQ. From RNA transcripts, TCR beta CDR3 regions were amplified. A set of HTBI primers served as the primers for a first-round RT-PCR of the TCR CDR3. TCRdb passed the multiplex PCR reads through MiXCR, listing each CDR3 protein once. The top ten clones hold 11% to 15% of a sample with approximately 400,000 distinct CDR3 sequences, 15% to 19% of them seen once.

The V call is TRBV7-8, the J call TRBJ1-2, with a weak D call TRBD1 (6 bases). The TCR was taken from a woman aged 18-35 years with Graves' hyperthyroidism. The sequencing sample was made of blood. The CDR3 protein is CASSSFPGQGYTF. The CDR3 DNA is TGTGCCAGCAGCTCTTTCCCAGGACAGGGCTACACCTTC.